Sequencing of this T cell receptor (beta chain) was carried out in a study of T cell repertoires in breast cancer. This clonotype was counted between two and nine times. What it binds is not known. A second nested PCR with blocking oligonucleotides suppressed unpaired genes. Using its own MiXCR run on the emulsion pairing reads, TCRdb lists one record per CDR3 protein. Here the sample spans some 37,000 distinct CDR3 sequences, under 50% being singletons. Study findings and constraints: This emulsion RT-PCR profile was considered qualitative rather than quantitative. Seven or more patient tumors shared around 19 TCR pairs rarely seen in control blood.

V lost 0 bases to trimming and J lost 4 bases, with 0 bases between them. From germline, CDR1 is SGHRS and CDR2 YFSETQ. The CDR3 is 11 residues long. Primers covering all TCR V genes were used in emulsion RT-PCR on CD8+ T cells. Input material: CD8+ T cells. J is TRBJ2-3 and V is TRBV5-1; D is uncertain. The TCR comes from a pool of human donors with breast cancer or a healthy control (not recorded which). The CDR3 DNA is TGCGCCAGCAGCTTGGCAGATACGCAGTATTTT. This gives the protein CASSLADTQYF.